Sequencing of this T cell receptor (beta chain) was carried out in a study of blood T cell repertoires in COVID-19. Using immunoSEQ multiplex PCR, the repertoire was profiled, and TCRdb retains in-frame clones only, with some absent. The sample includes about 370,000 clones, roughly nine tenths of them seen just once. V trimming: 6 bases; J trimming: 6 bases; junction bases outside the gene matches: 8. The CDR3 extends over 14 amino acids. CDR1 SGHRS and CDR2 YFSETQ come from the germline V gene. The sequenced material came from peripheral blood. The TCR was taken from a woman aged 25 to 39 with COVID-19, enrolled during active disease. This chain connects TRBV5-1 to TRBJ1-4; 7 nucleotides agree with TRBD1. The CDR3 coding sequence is TGCGCCAGCAAACAGGGGTGGAGGGATGAAAAACTGTTTTTT. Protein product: CASKQGWRDEKLFF.